This T cell receptor beta chain was captured in a study of cytotoxic CD8 clonotypes in ibrutinib-treated CLL. Study context: Partial response occurred in approximately 25 patients and complete response in 2; at median approximately 68 months, about 14 remained remitted and about 12 progressed. A median roughly 11 months of treatment, range 6 to 36, preceded the collection of response samples.

Study conclusions and caveats: Baseline clonality exceeded age-matched healthy donors and tracked circulating CD8+ T-cell counts.

Only one count was recorded for this clone. No antigen is known for it. Repertoires were generated with immunoSEQ multiplex PCR, while TCRdb's copy carries only in-frame clones and drops some. The sample includes some 120,000 clones, less than 90% of them seen just once. The CDR3 totals 15 residues. The V gene lost 2 bases and the J gene lost 3 bases, with 11 bases spanning the gap. Germline V CDR1 and CDR2: SGHTA, FQGNSA. V is TRBV7-2 and J is TRBJ1-5, with a tentative D call TRBD1 (6 bases). The specimen comprised PBMCs, sampled after 24 months of ibrutinib treatment. The sequence was obtained from a human donor with chronic lymphocytic leukemia. CDR3 in amino acids: CASSLSGQNNQPQHF. CDR3 DNA sequence: TGTGCCAGCAGCTTATCGGGACAAAACAATCAGCCCCAGCATTTT.